This entry is about one T cell receptor (beta chain). Data came from immunoSEQ multiplex PCR; TCRdb stores just in-frame clones and leaves some out. Seen here are some 40,000 clones, under 95% observed once, and the top ten hold around 0.8%. The CDR3 covers 16 residues. With 7 bases removed from V and 4 bases from J, the gap between germline ends came to 19 bases. In germline, CDR1 is MRHNA, CDR2 SNTAGT. This sample is part of a study of T cell changes during pregnancy in multiple sclerosis. The chain recombines TRBV6-4 with TRBJ1-4; D may be TRBD1 (6 bases). This receptor was identified in a female donor with multiple sclerosis, enrolled in a pregnancy study. The material was CD4+ T cells from peripheral blood mononuclear cells, obtained in the third trimester of pregnancy. Here the CDR3 reads CASIRTVAHGNEKLFF. The CDR3 DNA reads as TGTGCCAGCATTCGGACAGTCGCCCACGGTAATGAAAAACTGTTTTTT.